A single sample is the source of the 12 T cell receptor beta chains below, sequenced in a study of T cell responses to AZD1222 COVID-19 vaccine. Using immunoSEQ multiplex PCR, the repertoire was profiled, and TCRdb retains in-frame clones only, with some absent. The sample consists of roughly 77,000 clones, 90% of them appearing once. Here the sequenced sample was peripheral blood, taken on day 0 of AZD1222 vaccination. These receptors originate from an adult in good health.

The gene calls are TRBV11-2 and TRBJ2-7, with 7 positions matching TRBD1. V lost 1 base and J lost 3; bases outside the gene matches: 3. This CDR3 is built from 14 residues. The germline V gene has CDR1 SGHAT and CDR2 FQNNGV. The CDR3 DNA sequence: TGTGCCAGCAGCTTAGGAGGGGACAGCTACGAGCAGTACTTC. Its protein product is CASSLGGDSYEQYF.

The gene calls are TRBV11-2 and TRBJ1-3, with D unresolved. The V end was cut by 0 bases, the J end by 10 bases, with 7 bases between. CDR3 length: 12 residues. The germline V gene has CDR1 SGHAT and CDR2 FQNNGV. CDR3 sequence reads: CASSLDRLTIYF. CDR3 sequence (DNA): TGTGCCAGCAGCTTAGATCGGCTAACCATATATTTT.

This chain connects TRBV4-2 to TRBJ1-2; D is undetermined. The CDR3 is made up of 13 amino acids. Trimming removed 0 bases from V and 4 bases from J, with 6 bases in between. CDR1 LGHNA and CDR2 YNFKEQ come from the germline V gene. The CDR3, as DNA: TGTGCCAGCAGCCAAGAATGGGGCTATGGCTACACCTTC. Translated: CASSQEWGYGYTF.

Concerning this clone itself: Different DNA sequences within this sample yield the same CDR3. The chain carries TRBV28 and TRBJ1-5; D may be TRBD1 (5 bases). Germline CDR1 and CDR2: MDHEN and SYDVKM. Trimming shortened V by 3 bases and J by 3 bases, and 12 bases separated the two germline ends. This CDR3 is built from 15 residues. CDR3 coding DNA: TGTGCCAGCAGTTTGGATAGGGACTTCAATCAGCCCCAGCATTTT. Its protein is CASSLDRDFNQPQHF.

This sequence joins TRBV9 and TRBJ1-2, with a weak D call TRBD1 (5 bases). This CDR3 has 13 amino acids. CDR1 and CDR2 (germline): SGDLS, YYNGEE. Trimming took off 1 base at V and 2 bases at J, with 6 bases between the two ends. The DNA of the CDR3 is TGTGCCAGCAGCGTACGGGGGAACTATGGCTACACCTTC. Its translation is CASSVRGNYGYTF.

The gene calls are TRBV5-4 and TRBJ1-4; D is undetermined. This CDR3 is built from 14 residues. V lost 1 base to trimming and J lost 4 bases, with 8 bases between them. Per the germline V gene, CDR1 is SGHNT and CDR2 is YYREEE (reference sequence). The CDR3: CASSLNGINEKLFF. CDR3 DNA: TGTGCCAGCAGCTTGAACGGGATTAATGAAAAACTGTTTTTT.

The rearrangement links TRBV5-6 to TRBJ1-4; 7 nucleotides line up with TRBD1. Trimming took 2 bases from V and 3 from J; bases not matched to a gene: 4. This CDR3 region has 15 residues. Germline assignment: CDR1 SGHDT and CDR2 YYEEEE. The chain's CDR3 is CASSFMGQSNEKLFF. The CDR3 DNA sequence: TGTGCCAGCAGCTTTATGGGACAGTCTAATGAAAAACTGTTTTTT.

V and J are TRBV28 and TRBJ2-5; D is unclear. The CDR3 runs to 13 residues. Germline V CDR1 and CDR2: MDHEN, SYDVKM. V shed 3 bases and J shed 0 bases, with 5 bases lying between them. CDR3 protein: CASSFPNQETQYF. The CDR3, as DNA: TGTGCCAGCAGTTTCCCGAACCAAGAGACCCAGTACTTC.

This sequence joins TRBV25-1 and TRBJ1-5; 7 bases agree with TRBD1. The V and J ends lost 4 bases and 4 bases, in that order; junction bases with no gene match: 4. Germline values: CDR1 MGHDK, CDR2 SYGVNS. The CDR3 runs to 14 residues. Written as DNA, the CDR3 is TGTGCCAGCAGTGCAGGGGGAAAGAATCAGCCCCAGCATTTT. Translation: CASSAGGKNQPQHF.

The V gene is TRBV5-4, the J gene TRBJ1-1; D is uncertain. The germline V gene encodes CDR1 SGHNT and CDR2 YYREEE (reference sequence). V lost 4 bases, J lost 8 bases, and 15 bases lay in between. The CDR3 sequence is 13 residues long. In nucleotides, the CDR3 is TGTGCCAGCAGCCAAGAAAACAGATACGAAGCTTTCTTT. Protein product: CASSQENRYEAFF.

The chain uses TRBV25-1 and TRBJ1-2; possible D gene TRBD1, 5 bases. V shed 5 bases and J shed 2 bases, with 12 bases lying between them. The CDR3 covers 14 residues. The germline V gene encodes CDR1 MGHDK and CDR2 SYGVNS. As DNA, the CDR3 is TGTGCCAGCAGTCGGCCAGGGATGAACTATGGCTACACCTTC. Protein sequence: CASSRPGMNYGYTF.

The genes are TRBV5-1 and TRBJ2-1, with 8 positions matching TRBD2. Germline CDR1 and CDR2: SGHRS and YFSETQ. Losses at the gene ends were 0 bases for V and 9 bases for J; bases not matched to a gene: 11. This CDR3 has 16 residues. CDR3 DNA sequence: TGCGCCAGCAGCTTGGAGGACGGGGGGGCCGGCGGTGAGCAGTTCTTC. Amino acids: CASSLEDGGAGGEQFF.